This entry features one T cell receptor beta chain sequence. Its antigen is not identified. Trimming cost V 4 bases and J 4 bases, with 16 bases left between them. Germline CDR1 reads DFQATT; CDR2 reads SNEGSKA (reference sequence). The CDR3 totals 15 residues. This specimen belongs to a study of blood T cells in healthy people across ages. Ranging in age from roughly 6 to 95, the donors were healthy Caucasian individuals from Russia. Roughly 10 milliliters was the volume of peripheral blood drawn from each donor. Study-level results: Donor CMV infection status was unknown, possibly confounding age-related changes in expanded clonotypes.

A sample-barcoded 5' primer and a J-beta primer mix were used in a second PCR of roughly 6 to 11 cycles. Template switching added a 12-random-nucleotide identifier to every cDNA molecule. A single record per CDR3 protein comes from TCRdb applying MiXCR to the 5' RACE reads. The sample has about 1.7 million distinct CDR3 sequences, 28% seen once. The chain recombines TRBV20-1 with TRBJ1-4; perhaps TRBD1 as D (5 bases). The TCR was taken from a woman in her 30s in good health. Input material: blood. The CDR3, as DNA: TGCAGTGCTAACGATGCAGGGAATGGTAATGAAAAACTGTTTTTT. Translating it yields CSANDAGNGNEKLFF.